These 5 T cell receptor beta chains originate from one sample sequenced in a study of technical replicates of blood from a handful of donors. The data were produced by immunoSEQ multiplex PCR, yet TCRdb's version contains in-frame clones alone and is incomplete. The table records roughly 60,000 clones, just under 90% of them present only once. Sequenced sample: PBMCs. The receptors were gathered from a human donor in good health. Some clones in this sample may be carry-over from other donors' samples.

CDR3 amino acids: CASSLKGLEGTEAFF. The CDR3 nucleotides are TGTGCCAGCAGCTTAAAAGGGTTGGAGGGCACTGAAGCTTTCTTT. The chain is built from TRBV7-9 and TRBJ1-1; D uncertain. The germline V and J ends were trimmed by 2 bases and 4 bases, with 14 bases remaining between them. CDR3 size: 15 residues. Germline V gives CDR1 SEHNR, CDR2 FQNEAQ (reference sequence).

The CDR3 DNA is TGTGCCAGCAGCCGTACAGGGGTTGGGACAGATACGCAGTATTTT. Its translation: CASSRTGVGTDTQYF. The V gene is TRBV7-3, the J gene TRBJ2-3; 7 bases align to TRBD1. Trimming cost V 5 bases and J 3 bases; bases outside gene matches: 8. This CDR3 is built from 15 residues. Germline V gene lookup returns CDR1 SGHTA and CDR2 FQGTGA.

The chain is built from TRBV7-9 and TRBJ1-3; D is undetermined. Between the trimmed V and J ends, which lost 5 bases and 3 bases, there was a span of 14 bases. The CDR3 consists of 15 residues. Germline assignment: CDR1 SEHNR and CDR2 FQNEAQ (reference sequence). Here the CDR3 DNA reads TGTGCCAGCAGCCCCCCCCCGAGGGTTGGAAACACCATATATTTT. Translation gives CASSPPPRVGNTIYF.

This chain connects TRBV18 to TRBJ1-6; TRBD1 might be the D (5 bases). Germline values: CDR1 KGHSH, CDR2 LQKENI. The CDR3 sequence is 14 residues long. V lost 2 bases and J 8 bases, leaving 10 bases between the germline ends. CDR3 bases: TGTGCCAGCTCACCAGGGGCGATAGATTCACCCCTCCACTTT. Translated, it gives CASSPGAIDSPLHF.

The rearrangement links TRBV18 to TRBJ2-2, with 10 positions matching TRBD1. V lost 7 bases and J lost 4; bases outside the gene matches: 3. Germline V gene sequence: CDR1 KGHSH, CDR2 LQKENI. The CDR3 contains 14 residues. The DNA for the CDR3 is TGTGCCAGCTTCCGGACAGGGGGCACCGGGGAGCTGTTTTTT. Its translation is CASFRTGGTGELFF.